The text below deals with one T cell receptor (beta chain). This clone was detected a few times. The antigen it binds to is not known. Base qualities are not provided; no much larger clone lies one nucleotide away. The collaborating institutions used their own protocols to collect whole blood in K2EDTA tubes. For TCRbeta analysis, collaborators shipped samples as frozen whole blood, isolated PBMCs, or DNA extracted from either of those sample types. TCRbeta CDR3 regions were amplified from genomic DNA using the immunoSEQ Assay, a bias-controlled multiplex PCR. As for the authors' bioinformatics: Within the assay, amplification of reference gene primers was used to estimate how many nucleated cells each sample contained. To quantify the absolute abundance of each unique TCRbeta CDR3 rearrangement, sequence reads were collapsed and filtered. For each sample, productive Simpson clonality was calculated as the square root of Simpson's diversity index over productive rearrangements. TCRdb took this table from immuneACCESS and kept in-frame rearrangements with V and J called. Such tables lack part of the clones; where checked against another copy, unresolved V genes explain under half of the gap, and the rest is unexplained. V and J calls and clone size follow that table, whereas D and trimming were derived from the DNA. The sample table lists roughly 110,000 clones, about 89% of them with a count of one. The top ten hold 4% to 5% of the sample.

This sample was included in a study of blood T cell repertoires in COVID-19 (dated by TCRdb to 2018 to 2021). Background for the entire study: Samples covering the acute and convalescent phases of COVID-19 were provided by collaborators in the United States, Italy and Spain. The material from the prospective study consisted of cDNA or gDNA derived from T cells, B-cell-depleted T cells, or PBMCs. Deeply sampled blood TCRbeta repertoires from subjects exposed to, actively infected with, or recovered from COVID-19 were included in the dataset. The repertoires were released in a freely available public database meant as a resource for research on the immune response to SARS-CoV-2. The samples were drawn from two sources: the first 160 participants of the ongoing ImmuneRACE study, and 950 to 1,500 subjects contributed by 6 global collaborators. Nearly every sample came with metadata listing a de-identified subject ID, COVID-19 status, age in years and sex. Where available, HLA class I and class II types were obtained from metadata supplied by the sample provider rather than from assay-based typing.

Trimming removed 3 bases from V and 0 bases from J; the gene matches leave 9 bases unexplained. The CDR3, cysteine through phenylalanine, is 18 amino acids long. Of the read, only the CDR3 DNA is kept; its 54 bases are in frame from base 1. Based on the germline V gene, the CDR1 and CDR2 sequences are SGHDT and YYEEEE. On the study overall, not on this receptor specifically: The quantity of clinical and demographic metadata differed by source and by participant and was supplied without curation.

The rearrangement joined TRBV5-6 to TRBJ1-6, with 7 middle bases fitting TRBD1. This sequence was found in a man aged 40-49 years with acute or convalescent COVID-19. Material: peripheral blood. The CDR3 sequence is CASSWGRGLSSYNSPLHF. The DNA is as follows: TGTGCCAGCAGCTGGGGAAGGGGGCTGAGCTCCTATAATTCACCCCTCCACTTT.